These 27 T cell receptor beta chains were sequenced from one sample in a study of cytomegalovirus exposure and HLA in healthy donors. The PCR had 60 Vbeta and 13 Jbeta primers. The table came from immunoSEQ multiplex PCR; TCRdb's copy has only in-frame clones and leaves some out. Here the sample spans over 85,000 clones, approximately 78% being singletons. The sample consisted of PBMCs. These receptors all stem from a woman aged 25-40 years in good health and CMV-seronegative.

The CDR3, as DNA: TGTGCCAGCAGCGTAGTGGAGACGCCGGGTATATATGGCTACACCTTC. Translation gives CASSVVETPGIYGYTF. The chain couples TRBV9 to TRBJ1-2; D gene uncertain. CDR1 SGDLS and CDR2 YYNGEE come from the germline V gene. The CDR3 runs 16 residues. V was clipped by 0 bases and J by 5 bases, with 17 bases between them.

This clone was counted once. The V gene is TRBV7-9, the J gene TRBJ2-1; D possibly corresponds to TRBD1 (5 bases). Trimming took 6 bases from V and 7 from J, leaving 10 bases between them. The germline CDR1 and CDR2 sequences are SEHNR and FQNEAQ (reference sequence). This CDR3 has 12 residues. Here the CDR3 DNA reads TGTGCCAGCAGGACTCAGGGTAATGAGCAGTTCTTC. This sequence encodes CASRTQGNEQFF. Drawing the rest from reference TRBV7-9 and TRBJ2-1, the complete variable domain is DTGVSQNPRHKITKRGQNVTFRCDPISEHNRLYWYRQTLGQGPEFLTYFQNEAQLEKSRLLSDRFSAERPKGSFSTLEIQRTEQGDSAMYLCASRTQGNEQFFGPGTRLTVL.

The chain recombines TRBV11-3 with TRBJ2-3; 8 bases align to TRBD2. Germline V CDR1 and CDR2: SGHNT, YENEEA. The CDR3 has 15 residues. Losses at the gene ends were 5 bases for V and 2 bases for J; bases not matched to a gene: 6. CDR3: CASSPTSAHTDTQYF. For the CDR3, the DNA is TGTGCCAGCAGCCCGACTAGCGCCCACACAGATACGCAGTATTTT.

V and J are TRBV29-1 and TRBJ1-5, with 7 nucleotides matching TRBD1. J gave up 7 bases and V 4 bases, and 7 bases lay outside the gene matches. Germline V gene data show CDR1 as SQVTM and CDR2 as ANQGSEA. There are 13 residues in the CDR3. CDR3 bases: TGCAGCGTTGGAACAGGGGCGAGCCAGCCCCAGCATTTT. It specifies CSVGTGASQPQHF. The full variable domain, its missing parts supplied by reference TRBV29-1 and TRBJ1-5, is SAVISQKPSRDICQRGTSLTIQCQVDSQVTMMFWYRQQPGQSLTLIATANQGSEATYESGFVIDKFPISRPNLTFSTLTVSNMSPEDSSIYLCSVGTGASQPQHFGDGTRLSIL.

V gene TRBV6-1 combines with J gene TRBJ2-1; weak D call: TRBD2 (7 bases). V lost 3 bases, J lost 3 bases, and 15 bases lay in between. The CDR3 is made up of 16 amino acids. CDR1 is MNHNS, CDR2 SASEGT, per germline. The CDR3 DNA reads TGTGCCAGCAGTGATCAGGGGAGGGTTTACTACAATGAGCAGTTCTTC. Its translation: CASSDQGRVYYNEQFF.

This chain joins TRBV19 and TRBJ1-1; no clear D. The CDR3 runs 13 residues. Germline-derived CDR1 and CDR2 are LNHDA and SQIVND (reference sequence). The germline V and J ends were trimmed by 3 bases and 3 bases, with 8 bases remaining between them. The chain's CDR3 is CASSIAVYTEAFF. The DNA for the CDR3 is TGTGCCAGTAGTATCGCAGTTTACACTGAAGCTTTCTTT.

The J gene is TRBJ1-1, the V gene TRBV9; D possibly corresponds to TRBD1 (5 bases). Germline lookup yields CDR1 SGDLS and CDR2 YYNGEE. CDR3 length: 13 residues. Trimming removed 2 bases from V and 4 bases from J, with 9 bases in between. The CDR3 here is CASSVPDSTEAFF. The DNA of the CDR3 is TGTGCCAGCAGCGTGCCCGACAGCACTGAAGCTTTCTTT.

The V gene is TRBV4-3, the J gene TRBJ2-2; a weak D match, TRBD2 (5 bases). In germline, CDR1 is LGHNA, CDR2 YSLEER. Trimming cost V 0 bases and J 5 bases, with 10 bases left between them. CDR3 size: 15 residues. The CDR3 region has the DNA TGCGCCAGCAGCCAAGATCGACGGGGAACCGGGGAGCTGTTTTTT. Amino acid sequence: CASSQDRRGTGELFF.

This clone was seen more than once but under ten times. The gene calls are TRBV6-5 and TRBJ2-1; 8 positions match TRBD2. The CDR3 length is 16 residues. The J segment lost 5 bases and the V segment lost 0 bases, leaving 6 bases of the junction unmatched. Germline CDR1 MNHEY, CDR2 SVGAGI. The CDR3 loop is CASSYSREGPDNEQFF. The CDR3 region has the DNA TGTGCCAGCAGTTACTCCCGGGAGGGCCCCGACAATGAGCAGTTCTTC.

The count of this clone is one. One junction end does not reproduce the germline sequence, and a read error may be involved. This chain connects TRBV15 to TRBJ2-7; tentative D call: TRBD1 (6 bases). This CDR3 has 13 amino acids. Germline lookup yields CDR1 LNHNV and CDR2 YYDKDF (reference sequence). The CDR3 region has the DNA TGTGCCACCAGCAGAGGTGAGGGAACACAGGGACACTTC. Protein product: CATSRGEGTQGHF.

The rearrangement links TRBV28 to TRBJ2-5; a weak D match, TRBD2 (7 bases). This CDR3 contains 13 residues. Trimming shortened V by 7 bases and J by 5 bases, and 14 bases separated the two germline ends. Germline V CDR1 and CDR2: MDHEN, SYDVKM. The CDR3, as DNA: TGTGCCAGCAAACCCGGGGGGCGGGAGACCCAGTACTTC. Translation: CASKPGGRETQYF.

Only a few counts were recorded for this clone. CDR3: CASSQLGSGGFTDTQYF. CDR3 DNA: TGCGCCAGCAGCCAACTTGGGAGCGGGGGGTTCACAGATACGCAGTATTTT. V and J are TRBV4-3 and TRBJ2-3; TRBD2 matches at 9 bases. J lost 2 bases, V lost 2 bases, and 8 bases had no gene match. The CDR3 sequence is 17 residues long. Germline-derived CDR1 and CDR2 are LGHNA and YSLEER.

This clone has only a few counts. The genes are TRBV5-1 and TRBJ1-1, with TRBD1 as a possible D gene (6 bases). Germline assignment: CDR1 SGHRS and CDR2 YFSETQ. V gave up 4 bases and J gave up 4 bases, with 8 bases separating them. The CDR3 covers 12 residues. The DNA for the CDR3 is TGCGCCAGCAGCACACAGGGCACTGAAGCTTTCTTT. It yields the protein CASSTQGTEAFF. Full variable domain (missing parts from reference TRBV5-1 and TRBJ1-1): KAGVTQTPRYLIKTRGQQVTLSCSPISGHRSVSWYQQTPGQGLQFLFEYFSETQRNKGNFPGRFSGRQFSNSRSEMNVSTLELGDSALYLCASSTQGTEAFFGQGTRLTVV.

V and J are TRBV4-3 and TRBJ1-1; D possibly corresponds to TRBD1 (6 bases). The germline CDR1 and CDR2 sequences are LGHNA and YSLEER. The CDR3 is 16 amino acids. V dropped 0 bases and J dropped 3 bases, with 14 bases sitting between them. In DNA, the CDR3 is TGCGCCAGCAGCCAAGATTGGAACAGGGTGGACACTGAAGCTTTCTTT. Amino acid sequence: CASSQDWNRVDTEAFF.

This clone turned up a few times. The rearrangement links TRBV11-2 to TRBJ2-7, with D maybe TRBD1 (6 bases). CDR3 size: 15 residues. V lost 4 bases and J 1 base, leaving 14 bases between the germline ends. Germline CDR1 and CDR2: SGHAT and FQNNGV. CDR3 loop: CASSSLRDKSYEQYF. Written as DNA, the CDR3 is TGTGCCAGCAGCTCCCTCCGGGACAAGTCCTACGAGCAGTACTTC. Full variable domain (missing parts from reference TRBV11-2 and TRBJ2-7): EAGVAQSPRYKIIEKRQSVAFWCNPISGHATLYWYQQILGQGPKLLIQFQNNGVVDDSQLPKDRFSAERLKGVDSTLKIQPAKLEDSAVYLCASSSLRDKSYEQYFGPGTRLTVT.

The CDR3 bases are TGTGCCAGCAGCTTAGAGCGTCAGCCCCAGCATTTT. Protein product: CASSLERQPQHF. The chain has TRBV7-2 and TRBJ1-5; D gene ambiguous. V lost 1 base and J lost 6, with 4 bases in between. In germline, CDR1 is SGHTA, CDR2 FQGNSA. The CDR3 loop spans 12 amino acids.

This chain links TRBV5-1 with TRBJ2-1; D ambiguous. Trimming stripped 4 bases from V and 1 base from J, with 9 bases between. CDR3 length equals 14 residues. Germline V lookup: CDR1 SGHRS, CDR2 YFSETQ. The CDR3 protein is CASSPDMSYNEQFF. The CDR3 coding sequence is TGCGCCAGCAGCCCTGACATGTCCTACAATGAGCAGTTCTTC.

The chain uses TRBV30 and TRBJ2-2; no firm D call. CDR1 and CDR2 from the germline V gene are GTSNPN and SVGIG (reference sequence). V lost 0 bases, J lost 1 base, and 3 bases lay in between. This CDR3 is built from 13 residues. CDR3 DNA: TGTGCCTGGAGTGTTCTGAACACCGGGGAGCTGTTTTTT. It specifies CAWSVLNTGELFF.

This clone was observed a handful of times. The chain combines TRBV6-5 with TRBJ2-1; 10 nucleotides line up with TRBD2. The CDR3 length is 15 residues. J was trimmed by 2 bases and V by 2 bases; bases with no gene match: 0. The germline gives CDR1 MNHEY, CDR2 SVGAGI. In DNA, the CDR3 is TGTGCCAGCAGTTACACTAGCGGGGCCTACAATGAGCAGTTCTTC. It yields the protein CASSYTSGAYNEQFF.

The gene calls are TRBV5-8 and TRBJ2-1; the match to TRBD2 covers 11 bases. Germline CDR1 reads SGHTS; CDR2 reads YDEGEE. The CDR3 is 16 amino acids. V was clipped by 4 bases and J by 3 bases; unmatched bases: 6. The CDR3 nucleotides read TGTGCCAGCAGCAGGGGGACTAGCGGAAACTACAATGAGCAGTTCTTC. It encodes CASSRGTSGNYNEQFF.

V is TRBV7-2 and J is TRBJ2-7; 7 nucleotides agree with TRBD1. Looked up from germline, CDR1 is SGHTA and CDR2 is FQGNSA. The CDR3 consists of 17 residues. V gave up 0 bases and J gave up 0 bases; unmatched junction bases: 8. This CDR3 reads CASSLANTGVGSYEQYF. The CDR3 nucleotides read TGTGCCAGCAGCTTAGCAAACACAGGGGTAGGCTCCTACGAGCAGTACTTC.

The chain has TRBV27 and TRBJ2-7; TRBD2 is a possible D gene (6 bases). Deletions cut 6 bases from V and 1 base from J, with 10 bases between. CDR1 is MNHEY and CDR2 is SMNVEV in the germline V gene (reference sequence). This CDR3 contains 13 residues. As DNA, the CDR3 is TGTGCCAGCAGGGGAGGCCTATCCTACGAGCAGTACTTC. Its protein is CASRGGLSYEQYF.

The rearrangement joins TRBV5-1 to TRBJ1-2; TRBD1 agrees at 9 bases. The V gene end was trimmed by 4 bases and the J gene end by 8 bases; junction bases not matched to a gene: 15. Germline CDR1 SGHRS, CDR2 YFSETQ. CDR3 length: 16 residues. This chain's CDR3 is CASSLLRRTGDGGYTF. DNA for the CDR3: TGCGCCAGCAGCCTGTTACGGAGGACAGGGGATGGGGGCTACACCTTC.

The chain joins TRBV19 to TRBJ2-7; TRBD2 is a possible D gene (6 bases). Germline lookup yields CDR1 LNHDA and CDR2 SQIVND (reference sequence). Trimming shortened V by 5 bases and J by 0 bases, and 11 bases separated the two germline ends. The CDR3 loop spans 14 amino acids. CDR3 sequence (DNA): TGTGCCAGTAGTTTCGCGGGAAGCTCCTACGAGCAGTACTTC. This translates into CASSFAGSSYEQYF.

The chain has TRBV29-1 and TRBJ2-7, with 12 bases that match TRBD2. The CDR3 runs to 16 residues. Trimming at V came to 6 bases and at J to 0 bases, leaving 9 bases not matched to a gene. Germline V lookup: CDR1 SQVTM, CDR2 ANQGSEA. CDR3 bases: TGCAGCGTCCGAAAGGGACTAGCGGGTAGCTCCTACGAGCAGTACTTC. Amino acids: CSVRKGLAGSSYEQYF.

Note on this clone: One end of the junction fails to match germline, which may point to a read error. The chain combines TRBV28 with TRBJ1-4; no clear D gene. This CDR3 contains 15 residues. Germline loops: CDR1 MDHEN, CDR2 SYDVKM. Written as DNA, the CDR3 is TGTGCCAGCAGTCGCCCTCAGCCGACTAGTGAAAAACTGTTTTTT. It encodes CASSRPQPTSEKLFF.

This chain connects TRBV30 to TRBJ2-7, with TRBD2 identical over 7 bases. The CDR3 runs 17 residues. V gave up 3 bases and J gave up 0 bases; unmatched junction bases: 14. Germline V lookup: CDR1 GTSNPN, CDR2 SVGIG (reference sequence). The DNA for the CDR3 is TGTGCCTGGAGAGATACTATAGCGGGCCTCCGCTCCTACGAGCAGTACTTC. It specifies CAWRDTIAGLRSYEQYF. Variable domain in full (rest from reference TRBV30 and TRBJ2-7): SQTIHQWPATLVQPVGSPLSLECTVEGTSNPNLYWYRQAAGRGLQLLFYSVGIGQISSEVPQNLSASRPQDRQFILSSKKLLLSDSGFYLCAWRDTIAGLRSYEQYFGPGTRLTVT.